Included here is one T cell receptor beta chain sequence, with context. Participant-given clinical history determined each cohort assignment. Cohort 3 recovered donors had two negative PCRs, clearance, or symptom resolution. This sample was taken from a study of blood T cell repertoires in COVID-19. Study details: The United States, Italy and Spain supplied acute and convalescent COVID-19 samples. Sources were T cells, B-cell-depleted T cells, or PBMCs; the material itself was cDNA or gDNA.

Data came from immunoSEQ multiplex PCR; TCRdb stores just in-frame clones and leaves some out. Of 250,000 to 350,000 clones in the sample, around 89% were seen once. Trimming stripped 4 bases from V and 7 bases from J, with 16 bases between. The CDR3 has 15 residues. The germline gives CDR1 SGHDN, CDR2 FVKESK. The rearrangement joins TRBV14 to TRBJ1-4; D is perhaps TRBD1 (5 bases). The sequence was collected from a woman in her fifties or sixties who had recovered from COVID-19. Sequences were obtained from PBMCs or T cells enriched from blood (not recorded which). CDR3 residues: CASSRDSVLGEKLFF. CDR3 nucleotides: TGTGCCAGCAGCCGAGACAGCGTCCTCGGTGAAAAACTGTTTTTT.